These 18 T cell receptor beta chains came from one sample sequenced in a study of blood T cell repertoires in COVID-19. TCRdb keeps only in-frame clones here, not all; method: immunoSEQ multiplex PCR. The sample lists more than 100,000 clones; approximately 86% were seen once. Sample: peripheral blood. The receptors come from a human donor in a cohort sampled during active COVID-19.

The chain is built from TRBV28 and TRBJ1-1, with a weak D call TRBD1 (6 bases). There are 17 residues in the CDR3. The germline V and J ends were trimmed by 3 bases and 1 base, with 18 bases remaining between them. CDR1 and CDR2 from the germline V gene are MDHEN and SYDVKM. The CDR3 nucleotides are TGTGCCAGCAGTTTCCCTATTGAGACAGGAGAGAACACTGAAGCTTTCTTT. This translates into CASSFPIETGENTEAFF. The full variable domain, its missing parts supplied by reference TRBV28 and TRBJ1-1, is DVKVTQSSRYLVKRTGEKVFLECVQDMDHENMFWYRQDPGLGLRLIYFSYDVKMKEKGDIPEGYSVSREKKERFSLILESASTNQTSMYLCASSFPIETGENTEAFFGQGTRLTVV.

The chain uses TRBV6-5 and TRBJ2-7; a weak D match, TRBD1 (6 bases). CDR1 and CDR2 (germline): MNHEY, SVGAGI. The CDR3 contains 14 residues. V was cut by 7 bases and J by 5 bases, with 18 bases left in between. The CDR3 DNA follows: TGTGCCAGCATTCAAACCGGGACAATCCACGAGCAGTACTTC. Translation: CASIQTGTIHEQYF.

The chain carries TRBV5-1 and TRBJ1-1; D is undetermined. With 5 bases removed from V and 1 base from J, the gap between germline ends came to 9 bases. This CDR3 comprises 13 residues. In germline, CDR1 is SGHRS, CDR2 YFSETQ. The CDR3 is CASSQDTNTEAFF. DNA of the CDR3: TGCGCCAGCAGTCAAGACACGAACACTGAAGCTTTCTTT.

Concerning this clone itself: This specimen includes other DNA sequences encoding the same CDR3. The chain recombines TRBV11-2 with TRBJ2-1; 9 nucleotides align to TRBD1. Losses at the gene ends were 7 bases for V and 8 bases for J; bases not matched to a gene: 9. Germline V lookup: CDR1 SGHAT, CDR2 FQNNGV. The CDR3 runs 14 residues. CDR3 region: CASTLDRGKDEQFF. The CDR3 DNA reads TGTGCCAGCACCCTGGACAGGGGAAAAGATGAGCAGTTCTTC.

V is TRBV19 and J is TRBJ2-2, with a possible D match to TRBD1 (5 bases). V was clipped by 4 bases and J by 5 bases, with 14 bases between them. CDR1 LNHDA and CDR2 SQIVND come from the germline V gene (reference sequence). The CDR3 covers 15 residues. DNA of the CDR3: TGTGCCAGTAGTACAGCCCTTAGGGGAACCGGGGAGCTGTTTTTT. Amino acid sequence: CASSTALRGTGELFF.

The chain has TRBV6-5 and TRBJ1-1; D may be TRBD1 (6 bases). Trimming took 1 base from V and 6 from J, leaving 12 bases between them. CDR1 is MNHEY, CDR2 SVGAGI, per germline. The CDR3 is 14 residues long. Here the CDR3 reads CASSYLGGAPEAFF. The CDR3 DNA is TGTGCCAGCAGTTACTTAGGGGGGGCGCCTGAAGCTTTCTTT.

The chain recombines TRBV5-1 with TRBJ1-1; a weak D match, TRBD1 (6 bases). Germline CDR1 reads SGHRS; CDR2 reads YFSETQ. The V gene lost 0 bases and the J gene lost 1 base, with 10 bases spanning the gap. The length of the CDR3 is 15 residues. The CDR3 region has the DNA TGCGCCAGCAGCTTGGGGGGGCCGGGGAACACTGAAGCTTTCTTT. Its protein product is CASSLGGPGNTEAFF.

This chain joins TRBV28 and TRBJ1-2, with a possible D match to TRBD1 (5 bases). Trimming removed 1 base from V and 5 bases from J, with 14 bases in between. Germline CDR1 and CDR2: MDHEN and SYDVKM. There are 15 residues in the CDR3. The DNA of the CDR3 is TGTGCCAGCAGTTTATCTGCAGGGCTGAGGTATGGCTACACCTTC. This gives the protein CASSLSAGLRYGYTF.

This clone turned up a few times. The chain employs TRBV30 and TRBJ1-2; no definite D call. Trimming left V 0 bases short and J 8 bases short, with 10 bases between. In germline, CDR1 is GTSNPN, CDR2 SVGIG (reference sequence). The CDR3 sequence is 12 residues long. In nucleotides, the CDR3 is TGTGCCTGGAGTGTACTTACAGAAGGCTACACCTTC. It translates to CAWSVLTEGYTF. The whole variable domain, filled in from reference TRBV30 and TRBJ1-2, reads SQTIHQWPATLVQPVGSPLSLECTVEGTSNPNLYWYRQAAGRGLQLLFYSVGIGQISSEVPQNLSASRPQDRQFILSSKKLLLSDSGFYLCAWSVLTEGYTFGSGTRLTVV.

This clone has a single count. The V and J genes are TRBV24-1 and TRBJ2-5, with D possibly TRBD2 on 6 matching bases. CDR1 is KGHDR, CDR2 SFDVKD, per germline. V was trimmed by 3 bases and J by 7 bases, leaving 14 bases between them. The CDR3 has 14 residues. For the CDR3, the DNA is TGTGCCACCAGTGATCCGCGGGGCCCAGGGACCCAGTACTTC. It translates to CATSDPRGPGTQYF.

The chain joins TRBV19 to TRBJ1-5, with D perhaps TRBD1 (6 bases). The V end lost 5 bases, the J end lost 2 bases, and 16 bases lay between the germline ends. The CDR3 has 16 amino acids. Per germline, CDR1 LNHDA and CDR2 SQIVND (reference sequence). CDR3: CASSGLQGLGNQPQHF. The CDR3 coding sequence is TGTGCCAGTAGTGGCCTGCAGGGGTTGGGCAATCAGCCCCAGCATTTT.

This chain links TRBV3-1 (or the pseudogene TRBV3-2) with TRBJ1-3; D remains unclear. The CDR3 has 13 residues. Germline V gene sequence: CDR1 LGHDT, CDR2 YNNKEL (reference sequence). Trimming removed 2 bases from V and 1 base from J, with 3 bases in between. DNA of the CDR3: TGTGCCAGCAGCCAACAGTCTGGAAACACCATATATTTT. This gives the protein CASSQQSGNTIYF.

The chain is built from TRBV6-1 and TRBJ1-6; TRBD1 matches at 9 bases. The V and J ends lost 2 bases and 7 bases, in that order; junction bases with no gene match: 6. Germline V gives CDR1 MNHNS, CDR2 SASEGT. The CDR3 has 16 residues. CDR3 in amino acids: CASSEFSGQGNSPLHF. The CDR3 DNA reads TGTGCCAGCAGTGAATTCTCGGGACAGGGCAATTCACCCCTCCACTTT.

The chain is built from TRBV4-1 and TRBJ2-1; 7 bases match TRBD1. V lost 1 base, J lost 9 bases, and 6 bases stayed unmatched. CDR1 and CDR2 from the germline V gene are MGHRA and YSYEKL. CDR3 length equals 14 residues. CDR3 sequence reads: CASSQGQGVGEQFF. CDR3 DNA: TGCGCCAGCAGCCAAGGTCAGGGGGTTGGTGAGCAGTTCTTC.

This clone has at least ten counts. The V and J genes are TRBV7-9 and TRBJ1-5; D remains ambiguous. Germline CDR1 is SEHNR and CDR2 is FQNEAQ (reference sequence). Trimming stripped 0 bases from V and 6 bases from J, with 15 bases between. The CDR3 consists of 16 residues. CDR3 protein: CASSLATYFLRQPQHF. CDR3 bases: TGTGCCAGCAGCTTAGCGACATATTTCTTGCGTCAGCCCCAGCATTTT.

The rearrangement links TRBV6-5 to TRBJ1-2; 12 nucleotides line up with TRBD1. Germline assignment: CDR1 MNHEY and CDR2 SVGAGI. The V and J ends lost 6 bases and 5 bases, in that order; junction bases with no gene match: 7. CDR3 size: 15 residues. CDR3 DNA sequence: TGTGCCAGCAGGGGACAGGGGGCTGCCCCGTATGGCTACACCTTC. This codes for CASRGQGAAPYGYTF.

The chain couples TRBV18 to TRBJ2-4, with 8 bases fitting TRBD2. The V segment lost 4 bases and the J segment 5 bases; nucleotides outside the gene matches: 4. The CDR3 is 14 amino acids. Per germline, CDR1 KGHSH and CDR2 LQKENI. CDR3 sequence reads: CASSQGTRENIQYF. The CDR3 nucleotides are TGTGCCAGCTCACAAGGGACTAGAGAAAACATTCAGTACTTC.

This chain uses TRBV6-2 or TRBV6-3 with TRBJ1-1; TRBD1 aligns across 7 bases. CDR1 MNHEY and CDR2 SVGEGT come from the germline V gene. Trimming cost V 0 bases and J 6 bases; bases outside gene matches: 10. The CDR3 is 16 residues long. CDR3 sequence (DNA): TGTGCCAGCAGTTACTCACTCACCGGGGACAGCTCTGAAGCTTTCTTT. Translating gives CASSYSLTGDSSEAFF.